The entry below gives a single TCR beta chain sequence along with its context. Its antigen is not yet known. No base quality information exists; no much larger clone differs at one position. These data come from a study of vaccination effects on CD4 cells after COVID-19 (dated by TCRdb to the early 2020s). With regard to the full study: To identify antigen-specific CD4+ T cell clonotypes by their expansion, the ViraFEST assay first stimulated PBMC with viral peptide pools and then applied TCR sequencing. Post-vaccine samples across the study were collected a median of 72 days after the second dose, with a range of 14 to 241. Each well held two million PBMC cultured in IMDM containing approximately 5% human AB serum, 10 IU/ml IL-2 and gentamicin, along with approximately 10 ug/ml peptides. The study compared SARS-CoV-2 spike-specific CD4+ TCR repertoires before and after mRNA vaccination in COVID-19 convalescent patients and infection-naive vaccine recipients. The full study included around nine COVID-19 convalescent patients and a few SARS-CoV-2-naive healthy vaccine recipients. Cultures from other donors in the study were sequenced using the Oncomine TCR Beta short-read assay on an Illumina iSeq 100. On the study overall, not on this receptor specifically: The study was limited by a small number of convalescent patients, and early post-infection timepoints were lacking. In healthy vaccine recipients, vaccine-induced clones were almost all SARS-CoV-2 mono-reactive, with only 1 of 255 cross-reactive with common cold coronaviruses. Marked clonal contraction was observed in both infection-induced and vaccine-induced clones at late post-vaccination timepoints, consistent with waning T cell responses.

Including cysteine and phenylalanine, the CDR3 has 12 amino acids. Only the CDR3 DNA is retained, 36 bases long and in frame from the first base. CDR1 GTSNPN and CDR2 SVGIG are derived from the germline V gene (reference sequence). V sheds 5 bases and J sheds 4 bases, leaving 10 bases between their ends. After about 9 days of culture, CD4+ T cells were isolated with the EasySep CD4+ T cell isolation kit. Each participant got two doses of an mRNA SARS-CoV-2 vaccine, either BNT162b2 or mRNA-1273. Healthy vaccine recipients had no prior SARS-CoV-2 infection, confirmed by negative nucleocapsid antibodies before and after vaccination. On days 3 and 7, half of the culture medium was replaced with fresh IL-2-containing medium. Each peptide stimulation condition was cultured in triplicate wells unless otherwise noted. Using Ficoll-Paque Plus gradient centrifugation, PBMC were separated from whole blood and then either used fresh or cryopreserved at -140C. The QIAamp micro DNA kit was used to extract genomic DNA from the cultured CD4+ T cells.

The library was obtained by the immunoSEQ multiplex PCR assay. DNA from the CD4+ T cells that had been cultured and isolated underwent TCR beta CDR3 sequencing. Per the source publication's procedure: Non-productive TCR sequences were removed and reads were trimmed to the CDR3 region, keeping CDR3s of at least 7 amino acids. Antigen-specific clonotypes were identified using the MANAFEST web app by comparison of expansion in peptide wells against reference cultures. To count as positive, a clone had to show expansion at FDR<0.05 compared with the reference and with all other wells, an odds ratio above 5, and a frequency above 0.1% in two replicate wells. Cross-reactive clonotypes were defined as significantly expanded in SARS-CoV-2 spike wells and in at least one common cold coronavirus spike condition. CDR3 similarity was assessed by Levenshtein distance with the stringdist R package, and unrooted trees were built with ape in R 3.6.1. Sourced from immuneACCESS, this table was stored by TCRdb with only in-frame sequences that have V and J called. A share of the clones is absent; for the studies checked, an unresolved V gene accounts for under half, and the remainder has no known explanation. The V and J calls and clone size were taken over from that table, and D and trimming were inferred from the DNA. The sample has some 10,000 clones on record, around four fifths of them singletons. The ten largest clonotypes hold approximately 10% of the sample.

The chain is made from TRBV30 and TRBJ2-3; confidence is insufficient to name the D gene. This receptor was obtained from a human donor who received a COVID-19 vaccine. The material sequenced was CD4+ T cells from PBMCs cultured without peptide, taken after COVID-19 vaccination. The CDR3 loop reads CAWSDGSDTQYF. The nucleotide sequence reads TGTGCCTGGTCGGACGGGTCAGATACGCAGTATTTT.